Sequencing of this T cell receptor beta chain was carried out in a study of control samples from healthy donors and cancer patients. The method was immunoSEQ multiplex PCR; TCRdb's version includes in-frame clones alone and lacks a portion of them. Of approximately 37,000 clones in the sample, roughly nine tenths were seen once. This clone was counted once. This receptor was identified in a woman in her forties or fifties in good health. The sequencing sample was made of blood.

This CDR3 is CASSANTGANVLTF. CDR3 DNA sequence: TGTGCCAGCAGCGCAAACACGGGGGCCAACGTCCTGACTTTC. The J gene is TRBJ2-6, the V gene TRBV7-2; D unresolved. Germline CDR1 is SGHTA and CDR2 is FQGNSA. This CDR3 comprises 14 residues. The V gene lost 5 bases and the J gene lost 4 bases, with 9 bases spanning the gap.